The 30 T cell receptor beta chains below were found in one sample sequenced in a study of PD-1 blockade in classical Hodgkin lymphoma. Time point in this sample: cycle 4 day 1 (C4D1), after less than 7 weeks of nivolumab. No patient escaped relapse after autologous stem cell transplantation, and brentuximab vedotin exposure varied. TCRdb's table, derived via immunoSEQ multiplex PCR, lists solely in-frame clones and lacks some. The repertoire holds about 110,000 clones, about nine tenths seen once, with around 20% in the top ten. The sample consisted of peripheral blood mononuclear cells (PBMCs), taken before the fourth cycle of nivolumab. These receptors originate from a human donor with classical Hodgkin lymphoma.

This chain joins TRBV6-5 and TRBJ2-7, with D unclear. This CDR3 comprises 14 residues. Trimming cost V 2 bases and J 0 bases, with 8 bases left between them. Germline CDR1 MNHEY, CDR2 SVGAGI. The CDR3 DNA reads TGTGCCAGCAGTTACGACGGCAGCTCCTACGAGCAGTACTTC. It codes for CASSYDGSSYEQYF.

The chain employs TRBV4-2 and TRBJ1-1; D not certain. The CDR3 extends over 13 amino acids. With 0 bases removed from V and 10 bases from J, the gap between germline ends came to 12 bases. From germline, CDR1 is LGHNA and CDR2 YNFKEQ. The CDR3 protein is CASSQDQRRGAFF. CDR3 bases: TGTGCCAGCAGCCAAGATCAGCGCCGTGGAGCTTTCTTT.

The V gene is TRBV6-5, the J gene TRBJ1-2; 7 nucleotides align to TRBD1. The germline CDR1 and CDR2 sequences are MNHEY and SVGAGI. The CDR3 totals 13 residues. V lost 6 bases to trimming and J lost 5 bases; unmatched junction nucleotides: 6. CDR3 amino acids: CASRPGTVYGYTF. In nucleotides, the CDR3 is TGTGCCAGCAGACCCGGGACAGTTTATGGCTACACCTTC.

V gene TRBV10-2 combines with J gene TRBJ2-3, with a weak D call TRBD2 (6 bases). Germline CDR1 and CDR2: WSHSY and SAAADI. This CDR3 region has 14 residues. The germline V and J ends were trimmed by 4 bases and 0 bases, with 8 bases remaining between them. For the CDR3, the DNA is TGCGCCAGCAGTGGAGGGACTAGCACAGATACGCAGTATTTT. Translation gives CASSGGTSTDTQYF.

CDR3 bases: TGTGCCAGTACCTCGCCGGGGCGACTCGGGGGAAGCGGGGAGCTGTTTTTT. It is translated as CASTSPGRLGGSGELFF. The chain has TRBV19 and TRBJ2-2, with D perhaps TRBD2 (6 bases). This CDR3 is 17 amino acids long. With 7 bases removed from V and 7 bases from J, the gap between germline ends came to 25 bases. Germline V gene sequence: CDR1 LNHDA, CDR2 SQIVND (reference sequence).

V gene TRBV10-2 combines with J gene TRBJ1-1; D is uncertain. CDR1 is WSHSY, CDR2 SAAADI, per germline. The ends were cut back, 6 bases at V and 0 bases at J, with 11 bases in the middle. This CDR3 has 14 residues. DNA for the CDR3: TGCGCCAGCAGCCTACTGTACATGAACACTGAAGCTTTCTTT. Its protein is CASSLLYMNTEAFF.

The V gene is TRBV6-5, the J gene TRBJ1-1, with D unclear. The germline V gene has CDR1 MNHEY and CDR2 SVGAGI. This CDR3 contains 14 residues. Trimming stripped 2 bases from V and 4 bases from J, with 11 bases between. The CDR3 reads CASSYRDWGTEAFF. The CDR3 DNA is TGTGCCAGCAGTTACAGGGATTGGGGCACTGAAGCTTTCTTT.

This clone is a singleton in its sample. The chain employs TRBV9 and TRBJ1-1; possible D gene TRBD1, 5 bases. This CDR3 comprises 12 residues. V was shortened by 5 bases and J by 13 bases, with 18 bases between the two germline ends. Germline V gene data show CDR1 as SGDLS and CDR2 as YYNGEE. DNA for the CDR3: TGTGCCAGCAGGCCGGACAAGGGCCCATTTTTCTTT. This sequence encodes CASRPDKGPFFF.

This rearrangement joins TRBV29-1 to TRBJ2-1, with D perhaps matching TRBD2 (5 bases). The CDR3 consists of 13 residues. Per germline, CDR1 SQVTM and CDR2 ANQGSEA. V was cut by 4 bases and J by 3 bases, with 10 bases left in between. CDR3 loop: CSVAISVYNEQFF. Written as DNA, the CDR3 is TGCAGCGTTGCTATTAGCGTCTACAATGAGCAGTTCTTC.

The chain is built from TRBV5-1 and TRBJ2-5; D gene ambiguous. With 4 bases removed from V and 3 bases from J, the gap between germline ends came to 10 bases. This CDR3 has 13 residues. Germline CDR1 is SGHRS and CDR2 is YFSETQ. The CDR3 coding sequence is TGCGCCAGCAGCCGGTTTGGGGAAGAGACCCAGTACTTC. It translates to CASSRFGEETQYF.

CDR3 in DNA: TGCAGCGTTGCCGCGGGGGAGGCACGTCCATTGTTCTTC. Protein: CSVAAGEARPLFF. The V gene is TRBV29-1, the J gene TRBJ2-1, with 7 nucleotides matching TRBD2. V lost 4 bases, J lost 15 bases, and 15 bases stayed unmatched. The length of the CDR3 is 13 residues. CDR1 is SQVTM, CDR2 ANQGSEA, per germline.

The V and J genes are TRBV7-2 and TRBJ2-2, with D possibly called TRBD1 or TRBD2 (5 bases each). Trimming stripped 2 bases from V and 5 bases from J, with 9 bases between. There are 14 residues in the CDR3. The germline V gene has CDR1 SGHTA and CDR2 FQGNSA. CDR3 region: CASSLLEGTGELFF. The CDR3 region has the DNA TGTGCCAGCAGCTTATTAGAGGGGACCGGGGAGCTGTTTTTT.

V usage is TRBV30 and J usage is TRBJ2-5, with TRBD2 matching 9 bases. CDR3 length equals 13 residues. Trimming at V came to 1 base and at J to 5 bases, leaving 2 bases not matched to a gene. The germline V gene has CDR1 GTSNPN and CDR2 SVGIG (reference sequence). This chain's CDR3 is CAWSGGRGETQYF. CDR3 DNA sequence: TGTGCCTGGAGTGGCGGGAGGGGCGAGACCCAGTACTTC.

V is TRBV4-2 and J is TRBJ1-2; 7 nucleotides line up with TRBD1. The length of the CDR3 is 15 residues. CDR1 and CDR2 from the germline V gene are LGHNA and YNFKEQ. V dropped 0 bases and J dropped 9; count of bases not matched to a gene: 10. CDR3 residues: CASSQDSSARGSYTF. In nucleotides, the CDR3 is TGTGCCAGCAGCCAAGATTCCTCGGCCAGGGGGAGCTACACCTTC.

The chain couples TRBV11-3 to TRBJ2-1; 10 nucleotides align to TRBD2. V shed 5 bases and J 2 bases; nucleotides not matched to a gene: 0. The length of the CDR3 is 14 residues. Germline lookup yields CDR1 SGHNT and CDR2 YENEEA. CDR3 sequence (DNA): TGTGCCAGCAGCCTAGCGGGAGCCTACAATGAGCAGTTCTTC. It yields the protein CASSLAGAYNEQFF.

The count of this clone is one. This chain uses TRBV6-6 with TRBJ2-5; tentative D call: TRBD2 (6 bases). Germline V gives CDR1 MNHNY, CDR2 SVGAGI (reference sequence). V gave up 6 bases and J gave up 0 bases, with 17 bases separating them. The CDR3 is 16 residues long. This CDR3 is CASSPEGRGYQETQYF. The CDR3 DNA sequence: TGTGCCAGCAGCCCGGAGGGGCGGGGTTACCAAGAGACCCAGTACTTC.

This chain's CDR3 is CAWSTSGYNEQFF. CDR3 DNA sequence: TGTGCCTGGAGTACTAGCGGTTACAATGAGCAGTTCTTC. The chain links TRBV30 to TRBJ2-1; 8 nucleotides match TRBD2. Trimming took 2 bases from V and 4 from J; bases not matched to a gene: 1. Germline CDR1 GTSNPN, CDR2 SVGIG (reference sequence). This CDR3 region has 13 residues.

The chain has TRBV2 and TRBJ1-1; 8 positions agree with TRBD1. This CDR3 region has 15 residues. V shed 7 bases and J 0 bases; nucleotides not matched to a gene: 7. Germline-derived CDR1 and CDR2 are SNHLY and FYNNEI. The CDR3 nucleotides read TGTGCCAGCAACTTCCGACAGGGGATGAACACTGAAGCTTTCTTT. Translation: CASNFRQGMNTEAFF.

The chain is built from TRBV27 and TRBJ1-2; D remains ambiguous. Trimming shortened V by 2 bases and J by 1 base, and 8 bases separated the two germline ends. The CDR3 totals 14 residues. Germline V gives CDR1 MNHEY, CDR2 SMNVEV (reference sequence). The CDR3 region has the DNA TGTGCCAGCAGTTTAGGCAGGTATAACTATGGCTACACCTTC. Protein: CASSLGRYNYGYTF.

The J gene is TRBJ2-1, the V gene TRBV7-9; D possibly corresponds to TRBD2 (5 bases). The CDR3 is made up of 15 amino acids. CDR1 is SEHNR, CDR2 FQNEAQ, per germline (reference sequence). V was trimmed by 1 base and J by 7 bases, leaving 14 bases between them. The CDR3 region is CASSLGAGGVNEQFF. The CDR3, as DNA: TGTGCCAGCAGCTTAGGGGCGGGTGGAGTTAATGAGCAGTTCTTC.

The chain has TRBV6-4 and TRBJ2-3, with D perhaps given as TRBD1 or TRBD2 (5 bases each). Trimming took off 0 bases at V and 7 bases at J, with 17 bases between the two ends. CDR1 and CDR2 from the germline V gene are MRHNA and SNTAGT. CDR3 size: 16 residues. CDR3 coding DNA: TGTGCCAGCAGTGACTCTGGGACCAACGTTCCATATACGCAGTATTTT. It translates to CASSDSGTNVPYTQYF.

This chain links TRBV5-1 with TRBJ2-3; 8 positions agree with TRBD1. The germline CDR1 and CDR2 sequences are SGHRS and YFSETQ. This CDR3 is 14 amino acids long. With V trimmed by 5 bases and J by 5 bases, 7 bases remained unmatched. The CDR3 spells CASSMDRAGDTQYF. The CDR3 DNA sequence: TGCGCCAGCAGTATGGACAGGGCAGGAGATACGCAGTATTTT.

The chain couples TRBV2 to TRBJ1-4, with D maybe TRBD1 (5 bases). V was shortened by 7 bases and J by 7 bases, with 19 bases between the two germline ends. CDR1 is SNHLY, CDR2 FYNNEI, per germline. The CDR3 length is 15 residues. CDR3: CASINPGFVGEKLFF. For the CDR3, the DNA is TGTGCCAGCATAAATCCAGGGTTCGTAGGTGAAAAACTGTTTTTT.

This clone was detected once. The chain carries TRBV28 and TRBJ1-4; possibly TRBD1 for D (6 bases). Trimming took off 6 bases at V and 13 bases at J, with 18 bases between the two ends. Germline lookup yields CDR1 MDHEN and CDR2 SYDVKM. The CDR3 spans 13 residues. For the CDR3, the DNA is TGTGCCAGCAGAGTAGGGGGAGAAGGGAGACTGTTTTTT. Encoded protein: CASRVGGEGRLFF.

The J gene is TRBJ1-2, the V gene TRBV19; D is possibly TRBD1 (6 bases). CDR1 and CDR2 (germline): LNHDA, SQIVND (reference sequence). The CDR3 length is 15 residues. V shed 7 bases and J shed 3 bases, with 18 bases lying between them. CDR3 coding DNA: TGTGCCAGTATCCGGGACACCCGGTCGCACTATGGCTACACCTTC. Residues: CASIRDTRSHYGYTF.

The chain uses TRBV7-2 and TRBJ2-7; 8 bases line up with TRBD1. CDR1 and CDR2 from the germline V gene are SGHTA and FQGNSA. The length of the CDR3 is 15 residues. J was trimmed by 3 bases and V by 4 bases; bases with no gene match: 8. This chain's CDR3 is CASSSDRGSGYEQYF. The CDR3 coding sequence is TGTGCCAGCAGCTCCGACAGGGGTTCGGGCTACGAGCAGTACTTC.

The chain links TRBV18 to TRBJ2-1; D ambiguous. The CDR3 consists of 16 residues. Trimming cost V 1 base and J 5 bases, with 15 bases left between them. Germline-derived CDR1 and CDR2 are KGHSH and LQKENI. The CDR3 region has the DNA TGTGCCAGCTCACCACTTTTGGGAAAGGGCGACAATGAGCAGTTCTTC. Translated, it gives CASSPLLGKGDNEQFF.

The gene calls are TRBV25-1 and TRBJ1-2; a possible D gene is TRBD1 (5 bases). CDR1 is MGHDK, CDR2 SYGVNS, per germline. V was cut by 1 base and J by 3 bases, with 9 bases left in between. The CDR3 consists of 14 residues. CDR3 sequence: CASSEFGDHYGYTF. The CDR3 bases are TGTGCCAGCAGTGAATTTGGGGACCACTATGGCTACACCTTC.

As regards this clone: Other DNA sequences of this sample code for an identical CDR3. The rearrangement joins TRBV28 to TRBJ1-2; D unclear. The CDR3 length is 14 residues. Trimming took 2 bases from V and 2 from J, leaving 9 bases between them. Germline CDR1 and CDR2: MDHEN and SYDVKM. The CDR3 nucleotides read TGTGCCAGCAGTTTAAGCGCGGGAAACTATGGCTACACCTTC. This gives the protein CASSLSAGNYGYTF.

In regard to this clone: The same CDR3 also results from other DNA sequences found in this sample. This chain connects TRBV25-1 to TRBJ2-5, with TRBD2 matching over 8 bases. Germline V CDR1 and CDR2: MGHDK, SYGVNS. There are 15 residues in the CDR3. With 2 bases clipped from V and 1 base from J, the junction kept 3 bases outside the gene matches. Written as DNA, the CDR3 is TGTGCCAGCAGTGAACCCACTAGCGGCCAAGAGACCCAGTACTTC. Protein product: CASSEPTSGQETQYF.